Each of the 31 T cell receptor beta chains below was sequenced from the same sample in a study of spatial heterogeneity in lung cancer. Points from the study as a whole: Expanded alpha and beta TCR counts within tumors tracked tumor mutation counts.

One entry per CDR3 protein results from TCRdb running MiXCR on the 5' RACE reads. Among about 1,400 distinct CDR3 sequences, 13% were seen once, and the ten largest hold approximately 20%. Their antigen targets remain unknown. Time point noted: sample taken at primary tumor resection. The input for sequencing was lung tumor tissue, taken at surgery. These receptors came from a female donor with early-stage non-small cell lung cancer.

By share, this clonotype ranks as large. With the library built for alpha chains, this beta chain is off target and its frequency is not meaningful. The chain has TRBV20-1 and TRBJ2-1; 7 bases are a match to TRBD2. The V gene's germline CDR1 is DFQATT and CDR2 SNEGSKA (reference sequence). The CDR3 extends over 18 amino acids. After removal of 6 bases from V and 4 bases from J, the junction contained 21 bases not matched to a gene. CDR3 sequence: CSASSIPGGDWGYNEQFF. CDR3 sequence (DNA): TGCAGTGCCTCGTCGATTCCTGGGGGGGACTGGGGATACAATGAGCAGTTCTTC.

On this clonotype: This beta chain slipped into a library made for alpha chains as a stray read, so its size is not meaningful. This sequence joins TRBV20-1 and TRBJ2-5; D possibly corresponds to TRBD1 (6 bases). There are 13 residues in the CDR3. Germline lookup yields CDR1 DFQATT and CDR2 SNEGSKA (reference sequence). V was trimmed by 6 bases and J by 1 base, leaving 12 bases between them. CDR3 amino acids: CSATGQTQETQYF. CDR3 nucleotides: TGCAGTGCGACCGGACAGACCCAAGAGACCCAGTACTTC.

Regarding this clonotype: Because this beta chain is a stray read in a library intended to capture alpha chains, its abundance should not be given much weight. The rearrangement uses TRBV20-1 and TRBJ1-2; 7 nucleotides agree with TRBD1. Germline CDR1 is DFQATT and CDR2 is SNEGSKA (reference sequence). V lost 6 bases and J lost 0; bases outside the gene matches: 7. The CDR3 is 14 amino acids. The CDR3 protein is CSARRTGSNYGYTF. The CDR3 DNA is TGCAGTGCCCGTCGGACAGGATCTAACTATGGCTACACCTTC.

Regarding this clonotype: The size of this beta chain means little, since it is a stray read in a library made for alpha chains. The rearrangement links TRBV7-9 to TRBJ1-2, with D unresolved. The V gene's germline CDR1 is SEHNR and CDR2 FQNEAQ (reference sequence). This CDR3 contains 14 residues. Trimming removed 5 bases from V and 1 base from J, with 11 bases in between. The CDR3, as DNA: TGTGCCAGCAGCCCGAAAGCCCTTAACTATGGCTACACCTTC. It is translated as CASSPKALNYGYTF.

In its sample, this clonotype ranks as medium-sized. This beta chain is off target for a library built for alpha chains, so its abundance means little. V is TRBV29-1 and J is TRBJ2-2, with 8 nucleotides matching TRBD2. V gave up 7 bases and J gave up 1 base; unmatched junction bases: 5. In germline, CDR1 is SQVTM, CDR2 ANQGSEA. CDR3 size: 14 residues. The CDR3 DNA sequence: TGCAGCGCGGGAGGGAGGCTGAACACCGGGGAGCTGTTTTTT. The encoded protein is CSAGGRLNTGELFF.

Relative to its sample, this clonotype is large. Within a library made for alpha chains, this beta chain is off target, and its count is uninformative. The chain has TRBV23-1 and TRBJ2-7, with 7 bases matching TRBD2. TRBV23-1 is noted as an ORF with a role that remains uncertain. V lost 8 bases, J lost 1 base, and 17 bases stayed unmatched. CDR3 size: 17 residues. The CDR3 DNA reads TGCGCCAGCTGGACTAGAGAGTGTCGGGTCAGTTCCTACGAGCAGTACTTC. Protein sequence: CASWTRECRVSSYEQYF.

This clonotype is medium-sized. Because this beta chain is a stray read in a library intended to capture alpha chains, its abundance should not be given much weight. CDR3 sequence reads: CASSHQGQGRYGYTF. CDR3 DNA sequence: TGTGCCAGCAGTCACCAGGGACAGGGGAGGTATGGCTACACCTTC. The V and J genes are TRBV27 and TRBJ1-2; TRBD1 matches 10 bases. There are 15 residues in the CDR3. The J segment lost 5 bases and the V segment lost 5 bases, leaving 8 bases of the junction unmatched. Germline assignment: CDR1 MNHEY and CDR2 SMNVEV (reference sequence).

This clonotype is hyperexpanded in the sample. This beta chain turned up in a library designed for alpha chains; as an off-target read, its abundance says little. The chain recombines TRBV7-6 with TRBJ2-7; D may be TRBD1 or TRBD2 (5 bases each). The ends were cut back, 5 bases at V and 3 bases at J, with 11 bases in the middle. In germline, CDR1 is SGHVS, CDR2 FNYEAQ. This CDR3 has 13 amino acids. CDR3 in amino acids: CASSPGPNYEQYF. For the CDR3, the DNA is TGTGCCAGCAGCCCGGGACCGAACTACGAGCAGTACTTC.

This clonotype is classed as medium-sized. This beta chain is a stray sequence in a library constructed for alpha chains; its clone size is not meaningful. V is TRBV29-1 and J is TRBJ2-1; 14 bases fit TRBD2. V shed 7 bases, J shed 2 bases, and the junction held 4 bases outside the gene matches. Looked up from germline, CDR1 is SQVTM and CDR2 is ANQGSEA. The CDR3 runs to 15 residues. DNA of the CDR3: TGCAGCGGTGGACTAGCGGGAGGTCCCTACAATGAGCAGTTCTTC. It translates to CSGGLAGGPYNEQFF.

Notes on this clonotype: This beta chain appears as a stray read in a library generated for alpha chains; its size is not informative. The CDR3 nucleotides are TGTGCCAGCAGTCTCACTAGCGGGGCGGGCAATGAGCAGTTCTTC. This sequence encodes CASSLTSGAGNEQFF. The chain uses TRBV27 and TRBJ2-1, with 10 bases identical to TRBD2. Germline loops: CDR1 MNHEY, CDR2 SMNVEV (reference sequence). The J segment lost 6 bases and the V segment lost 5 bases, leaving 7 bases of the junction unmatched. The CDR3 is 15 residues long.

With respect to this clonotype: Within a library made for alpha chains, this beta chain is off target, and its count is uninformative. The CDR3 sequence: CASSRDFQETQYF. DNA of the CDR3: TGTGCCAGCAGCAGGGACTTCCAAGAGACCCAGTACTTC. The chain joins TRBV11-2 to TRBJ2-5, with D tentatively TRBD2 (6 bases). The CDR3 has 13 amino acids. The V and J ends lost 5 bases and 1 base respectively, with 8 bases between them. Germline-derived CDR1 and CDR2 are SGHAT and FQNNGV.

In its sample, this clonotype ranks as medium-sized. Because the library targeted alpha chains, this beta chain is an off-target read whose size means little. This sequence joins TRBV30 and TRBJ1-2; possible D gene TRBD1, 5 bases. This CDR3 region has 12 residues. The germline CDR1 and CDR2 sequences are GTSNPN and SVGIG (reference sequence). Trimming took off 0 bases at V and 6 bases at J, with 8 bases between the two ends. The CDR3 region is CAWSVGHHGYTF. CDR3 in DNA: TGTGCCTGGAGTGTTGGACATCATGGCTACACCTTC.

By share, this clonotype ranks as medium-sized (0.01 to 0.1%). This beta chain turned up in a library designed for alpha chains; as an off-target read, its abundance says little. V usage is TRBV24-1 and J usage is TRBJ2-2, with a weak D call TRBD1 (6 bases). Germline lookup yields CDR1 KGHDR and CDR2 SFDVKD. Deletions cut 4 bases from V and 10 bases from J, with 12 bases between. This CDR3 region has 13 residues. Here the CDR3 reads CATSEGGRPELFF. The CDR3 DNA sequence: TGTGCCACCAGTGAAGGGGGACGCCCGGAGCTGTTTTTT.

There are a few counts of this clonotype. This beta chain is an unintended read in a library built for alpha chains; its size means little. The chain recombines TRBV6-5 with TRBJ2-2, with no clear D. V lost 8 bases and J lost 4, with 14 bases in between. Per the germline V gene, CDR1 is MNHEY and CDR2 is SVGAGI. The CDR3 has 14 amino acids. The CDR3 DNA reads TGTGCCAGCCGGCAGACCTCCATCACCGGGGAGCTGTTTTTT. This gives the protein CASRQTSITGELFF.

This clonotype is labeled medium-sized. Little can be read into the size of this beta chain, an off-target read in a library designed for alpha chains. The chain employs TRBV7-2 and TRBJ1-1, with 11 nucleotides matching TRBD1. The CDR3 has 18 residues. Germline V gene data show CDR1 as SGHTA and CDR2 as FQGNSA. Trimming removed 5 bases from V and 2 bases from J; junction bases left unmatched: 13. For the CDR3, the DNA is TGTGCCAGCAGCACCTGGACAGGGGGCTTGGACAGAAACACTGAAGCTTTCTTT. Amino acid sequence: CASSTWTGGLDRNTEAFF.

By share, this clonotype counts as large. Since the library was made to target alpha chains, this beta chain is a stray read and its abundance is not meaningful. The CDR3 region is CASRPGLAEETQYF. The CDR3 DNA sequence: TGTGCCAGCAGGCCGGGACTAGCGGAAGAGACCCAGTACTTC. The rearrangement uses TRBV6-5 and TRBJ2-5, with 11 bases lining up with TRBD2. The germline CDR1 and CDR2 sequences are MNHEY and SVGAGI. V gave up 6 bases and J gave up 3 bases; unmatched junction bases: 3. The CDR3 spans 14 residues.

This clonotype has a handful of counts. Being off target in a library aimed at alpha chains, this beta chain has a size of little meaning. This chain links TRBV4-1 with TRBJ2-7, with 7 bases identical to TRBD2. This CDR3 comprises 14 residues. The germline gives CDR1 MGHRA, CDR2 YSYEKL. V lost 2 bases to trimming and J lost 7 bases; unmatched junction nucleotides: 8. CDR3 coding DNA: TGCGCCAGCAGCCAATATCCGGGAGCGGGGGAGCAGTACTTC. Translated, it gives CASSQYPGAGEQYF.

This clonotype was counted at least ten times. This beta chain was picked up by a library intended for alpha chains and is off target, so its count carries little meaning. This chain uses TRBV10-1 with TRBJ1-1; 7 nucleotides agree with TRBD1. Germline CDR1 and CDR2: WNHNN and SYGVQD (reference sequence). The CDR3 has 14 amino acids. The J segment lost 5 bases and the V segment lost 0 bases, leaving 3 bases of the junction unmatched. CDR3 bases: TGCGCCAGCAGTGAGTCGACAGGGACAACTGAAGCTTTCTTT. Residues: CASSESTGTTEAFF.

Note on this clonotype: This beta chain is an off-target read within a library intended for alpha chains, so its frequency means little. This chain joins TRBV28 and TRBJ2-1; the D gene is possibly TRBD2 (5 bases). The CDR3 runs to 16 residues. Germline CDR1 is MDHEN and CDR2 is SYDVKM. Trimming removed 7 bases at V and 0 bases at J, with 16 bases between. The CDR3 loop reads CASTLIGGSSYNEQFF. The CDR3 DNA reads TGTGCCAGCACCTTGATCGGAGGCAGCTCCTACAATGAGCAGTTCTTC.

This clonotype is medium-sized by share. One end of the junction does not line up with germline, which may come from a read error. Because this beta chain is a stray read in a library intended to capture alpha chains, its abundance should not be given much weight. The rearrangement links TRBV20-1 to TRBJ2-7, with TRBD2 identical over 10 bases. The CDR3 has 13 residues. CDR1 DFQATT and CDR2 SNEGSKA come from the germline V gene (reference sequence). CDR3: CSSRTSGNYEQYF. DNA of the CDR3: TGCAGTTCTAGGACTAGCGGTAACTACGAGCAGTACTTC.

By share, this clonotype ranks as medium-sized. This beta chain turned up in a library designed for alpha chains; as an off-target read, its abundance says little. The V call is TRBV5-1, the J call TRBJ2-7; D call uncertain. Trimming pared 0 bases from V and 1 base from J, leaving 11 bases between. The CDR3 sequence is 15 residues long. The germline V gene encodes CDR1 SGHRS and CDR2 YFSETQ. DNA of the CDR3: TGCGCCAGCAGCTTGGCCCCCTTCGGATCCTACGAGCAGTACTTC. It specifies CASSLAPFGSYEQYF.

A few counts support this clonotype. Being off target in a library aimed at alpha chains, this beta chain has a size of little meaning. This CDR3 is CATSERRAETQYF. The CDR3 DNA is TGTGCCACCAGCGAGAGGAGGGCGGAGACCCAGTACTTC. The chain recombines TRBV15 with TRBJ2-5; a weak D match, TRBD2 (6 bases). Germline V lookup: CDR1 LNHNV, CDR2 YYDKDF (reference sequence). This CDR3 has 13 amino acids. The V gene lost 5 bases and the J gene lost 5 bases, with 12 bases spanning the gap.

Judged by abundance, this clonotype is large. The library was designed around alpha chains, so this beta chain is a stray read whose abundance carries little weight. This chain joins TRBV7-9 and TRBJ2-7, with D uncertain. The CDR3 spans 14 residues. Germline lookup yields CDR1 SEHNR and CDR2 FQNEAQ (reference sequence). The ends were cut back, 5 bases at V and 3 bases at J, with 14 bases in the middle. This CDR3 is CASSPMDRSYEQYF. The CDR3 DNA reads TGTGCCAGCAGCCCGATGGACCGCAGCTACGAGCAGTACTTC.

In this sample, this clonotype turned up a few times. This beta chain is off target for a library built for alpha chains, so its abundance means little. V is TRBV20-1 and J is TRBJ1-6; no clear D. The CDR3 runs to 11 residues. Trimming left V 5 bases short and J 14 bases short, with 13 bases between. Germline V CDR1 and CDR2: DFQATT, SNEGSKA (reference sequence). CDR3 nucleotide sequence: TGCAGTGCTCCCGCCGCTATATCCCTCCACTTT. It specifies CSAPAAISLHF.

To note about this clonotype: This beta chain is a stray sequence in a library constructed for alpha chains; its clone size is not meaningful. This sequence joins TRBV28 and TRBJ2-5; TRBD2 aligns across 7 bases. The V and J ends lost 7 bases and 2 bases, in that order; junction bases with no gene match: 13. CDR1 and CDR2 from the germline V gene are MDHEN and SYDVKM. The CDR3 covers 16 residues. This CDR3 is CASNPRGVLDQETQYF. DNA of the CDR3: TGTGCCAGCAACCCCCGGGGGGTGCTCGATCAAGAGACCCAGTACTTC.

By share of the sample, this clonotype is large. This beta chain turned up in a library designed for alpha chains; as an off-target read, its abundance says little. This chain uses TRBV27 with TRBJ1-5; weak D call: TRBD1 (6 bases). Trimming cost V 0 bases and J 6 bases, with 12 bases left between them. The CDR3 has 15 amino acids. Looked up from germline, CDR1 is MNHEY and CDR2 is SMNVEV (reference sequence). CDR3: CASSLSAGGGQPQHF. The CDR3 DNA is TGTGCCAGCAGTTTATCTGCGGGGGGCGGTCAGCCCCAGCATTTT.

Regarding this clonotype: This beta chain lies outside the target of a library built for alpha chains; its clone size means little. The chain is built from TRBV27 and TRBJ1-1; unclear D gene. The CDR3 sequence is 14 residues long. Per the germline V gene, CDR1 is MNHEY and CDR2 is SMNVEV (reference sequence). The V end lost 5 bases, the J end lost 10 bases, and 20 bases lay between the germline ends. The CDR3: CASSPTTRAEVAFF. The CDR3 DNA follows: TGTGCCAGCAGTCCCACGACCCGAGCGGAGGTAGCTTTCTTT.

In regard to this clonotype: This beta chain is an unintended read in a library built for alpha chains; its size means little. CDR3 sequence reads: CASSYSPTENTEAFF. The CDR3 coding sequence is TGTGCCAGCAGTTACTCGCCGACAGAGAACACTGAAGCTTTCTTT. The chain carries TRBV6-5 and TRBJ1-1; the D gene is possibly TRBD1 (5 bases). The CDR3 spans 15 residues. V shed 0 bases and J shed 1 base, with 9 bases lying between them. Germline values: CDR1 MNHEY, CDR2 SVGAGI.

This clonotype has ten or more counts. Since the library was made to target alpha chains, this beta chain is a stray read and its abundance is not meaningful. The rearrangement uses TRBV7-6 and TRBJ1-4, with 7 bases fitting TRBD1. J gave up 3 bases and V 5 bases, and 9 bases lay outside the gene matches. The CDR3 runs 16 residues. CDR1 and CDR2 (germline): SGHVS, FNYEAQ. CDR3 region: CASSERAQGPNEKLFF. CDR3 coding DNA: TGTGCCAGCAGCGAGAGAGCACAGGGGCCTAATGAAAAACTGTTTTTT. Combining the CDR3 with reference TRBV7-6 and TRBJ1-4 gives the whole variable domain GAGVSQSPRYKVTKRGQDVALRCDPISGHVSLYWYRQALGQGPEFLTYFNYEAQQDKSGLPNDRFSAERPEGSISTLTIQRTEQRDSAMYRCASSERAQGPNEKLFFGSGTQLSVL.

Sample share makes this clonotype large (0.1 to 1%). The library was built for alpha chains, so this beta chain is an off-target read and its size means little. V gene TRBV7-2 combines with J gene TRBJ2-7; the D gene is possibly TRBD1 (5 bases). With 0 bases removed from V and 3 bases from J, the gap between germline ends came to 12 bases. Germline V lookup: CDR1 SGHTA, CDR2 FQGNSA. The CDR3 is 15 amino acids. CDR3 region: CASSLAGAQGYEQYF. The DNA for the CDR3 is TGTGCCAGCAGCTTAGCAGGGGCACAAGGCTACGAGCAGTACTTC.

Comments on this clonotype: As an off-target read in a library built for alpha chains, this beta chain has a frequency of little significance. The J gene is TRBJ2-5, the V gene TRBV29-1, with D perhaps matching TRBD1 (5 bases). CDR3 length: 12 amino acids. V was clipped by 5 bases and J by 1 base, with 8 bases between them. Germline lookup yields CDR1 SQVTM and CDR2 ANQGSEA. The CDR3 sequence is CSVTTAQETQYF. The CDR3 bases are TGCAGCGTTACGACAGCCCAAGAGACCCAGTACTTC.